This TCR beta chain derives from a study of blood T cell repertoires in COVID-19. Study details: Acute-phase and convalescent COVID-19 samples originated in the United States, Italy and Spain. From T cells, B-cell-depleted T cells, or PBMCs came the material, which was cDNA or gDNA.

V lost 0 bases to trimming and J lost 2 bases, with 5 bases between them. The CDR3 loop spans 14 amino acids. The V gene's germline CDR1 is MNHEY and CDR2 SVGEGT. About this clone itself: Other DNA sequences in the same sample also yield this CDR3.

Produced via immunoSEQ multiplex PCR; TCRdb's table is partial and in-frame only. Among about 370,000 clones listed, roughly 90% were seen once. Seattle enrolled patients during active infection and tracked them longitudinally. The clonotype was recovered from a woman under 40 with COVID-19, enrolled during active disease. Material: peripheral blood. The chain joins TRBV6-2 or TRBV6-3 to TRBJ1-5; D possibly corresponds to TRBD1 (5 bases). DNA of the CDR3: TGTGCCAGCAGTTACTCAGGGGGCAATCAGCCCCAGCATTTT. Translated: CASSYSGGNQPQHF.